Sequencing of this T cell receptor (beta chain) was carried out in a study of cytomegalovirus exposure and HLA in healthy donors. V lost 5 bases, J lost 5 bases, and 6 bases stayed unmatched. In germline, CDR1 is SEHNR, CDR2 FQNEAQ (reference sequence). CDR3 length: 14 residues. Overall study results and limits: Confirmation was obtained in vitro that a few CMV-associated chains are specific for CMV antigens.

The PCR was carried out with 60 Vbeta primers and 13 Jbeta primers. Profiling relied on immunoSEQ multiplex PCR, and the TCRdb table lists in-frame clones only, not all of them. The data include around 140,000 clones; the top ten clones carry approximately 0.88%. Comment on this clone: The antigen is unknown.

The sequenced sample was PBMCs. The rearrangement uses TRBV7-9 and TRBJ1-5, with 7 nucleotides matching TRBD1. This clonotype was obtained from a male donor in good health and CMV-seronegative. The CDR3 bases are TGTGCCAGCAGCAACGGGACAGCCCATCAGCCCCAGCATTTT. Translating gives CASSNGTAHQPQHF.